This T cell receptor beta chain was retrieved from a study of CD8 T cells in ankylosing spondylitis. Whole-study results and caveats: Relatively rare in peripheral blood, disease-linked clones were also CD8+. In ankylosing spondylitis blood, a motif of several highly homologous TCR beta variants appeared characteristic.

Preparation of TCR beta libraries was done by quantitative 5'-RACE with molecular barcodes. TCRdb re-analysed the 5' RACE reads in MiXCR, keeping a single row per CDR3 protein. This table holds 150,000 to 200,000 distinct CDR3 sequences, 10% to 15% found once. This clonotype was detected only once. Its target is not known. A much larger clone is a single base away; this may be a read error. The sequenced sample was blood, either unsorted or a sorted T cell fraction (not recorded which). This TCR came from a female donor with ankylosing spondylitis or in good health (not recorded which).

The CDR3 is CASRPTSGIREQYF. DNA for the CDR3: TGTGCCAGCAGACCTACTAGCGGTATACGGGAGCAGTACTTC. The rearrangement joins TRBV28 to TRBJ2-7; TRBD2 matches at 8 bases. CDR1 and CDR2 from the germline V gene are MDHEN and SYDVKM. V gave up 6 bases and J gave up 7 bases; unmatched junction bases: 11. CDR3 length: 14 residues.